This T cell receptor beta chain was captured in a study of CD8 T cells in ankylosing spondylitis. Study-wide results and limits: Disease-associated clonotypes exhibited CD8+ identity and were relatively infrequent in peripheral blood. Significant enrichment of disease-linked clones was reported in matched ankylosing spondylitis synovial fluid. What seemed typical of ankylosing spondylitis blood was a TCR beta motif built from several highly homologous variants.

Researchers built TCR beta libraries using quantitative 5'-RACE with molecular barcodes. TCRdb processed the 5' RACE reads anew with MiXCR; each CDR3 protein has one entry. The table has more than 300,000 distinct CDR3 sequences, around 8% seen once. This clonotype was counted at least ten times. What it binds is not known. The receptor was derived from a male donor with ankylosing spondylitis. Sequencing was performed on blood, either unsorted or a sorted T cell fraction (not recorded which).

The CDR3 loop reads CSYLVGISQGCEQFF. Written as DNA, the CDR3 is TGCAGCTACTTGGTGGGGATTTCCCAGGGTTGTGAGCAGTTCTTC. V is TRBV29-1 and J is TRBJ2-1, with D perhaps TRBD1 (5 bases). V lost 8 bases and J 9 bases, leaving 26 bases between the germline ends. The CDR3 covers 15 residues. Per the germline V gene, CDR1 is SQVTM and CDR2 is ANQGSEA.